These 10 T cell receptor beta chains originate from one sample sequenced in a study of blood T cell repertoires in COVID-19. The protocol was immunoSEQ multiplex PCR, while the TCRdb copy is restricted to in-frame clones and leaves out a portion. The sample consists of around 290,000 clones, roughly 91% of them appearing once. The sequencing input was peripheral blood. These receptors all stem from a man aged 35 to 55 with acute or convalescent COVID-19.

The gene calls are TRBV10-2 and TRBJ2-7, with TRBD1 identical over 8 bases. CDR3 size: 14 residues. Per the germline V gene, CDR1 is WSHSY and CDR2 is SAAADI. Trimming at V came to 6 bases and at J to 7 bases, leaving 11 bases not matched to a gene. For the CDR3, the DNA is TGCGCCAGCAGCCCGCCTACAGGGGGGAGGGAGCAGTACTTC. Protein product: CASSPPTGGREQYF.

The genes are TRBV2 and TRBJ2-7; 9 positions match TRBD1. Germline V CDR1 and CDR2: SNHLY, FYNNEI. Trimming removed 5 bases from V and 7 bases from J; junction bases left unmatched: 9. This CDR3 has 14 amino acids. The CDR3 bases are TGTGCCAGCAGTCCACCGGGACAGGGACATGAGCAGTACTTC. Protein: CASSPPGQGHEQYF. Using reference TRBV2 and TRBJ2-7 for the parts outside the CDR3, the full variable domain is EPEVTQTPSHQVTQMGQEVILRCVPISNHLYFYWYRQILGQKVEFLVSFYNNEISEKSEIFDDQFSVERPDGSNFTLKIRSTKLEDSAMYFCASSPPGQGHEQYFGPGTRLTVT.

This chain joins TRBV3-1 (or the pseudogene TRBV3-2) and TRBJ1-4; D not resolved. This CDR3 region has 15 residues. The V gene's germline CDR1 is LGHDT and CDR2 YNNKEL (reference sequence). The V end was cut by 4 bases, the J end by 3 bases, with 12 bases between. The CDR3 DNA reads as TGTGCCAGCAGCCCCTGGACTGTCTCTAATGAAAAACTGTTTTTT. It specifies CASSPWTVSNEKLFF.

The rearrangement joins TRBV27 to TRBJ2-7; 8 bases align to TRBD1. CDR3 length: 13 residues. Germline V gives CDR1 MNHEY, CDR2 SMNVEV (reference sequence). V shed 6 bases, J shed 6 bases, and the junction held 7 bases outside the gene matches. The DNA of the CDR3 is TGTGCCAGCAGCTCCGGGACAGGTGGCGAGCAGTACTTC. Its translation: CASSSGTGGEQYF.

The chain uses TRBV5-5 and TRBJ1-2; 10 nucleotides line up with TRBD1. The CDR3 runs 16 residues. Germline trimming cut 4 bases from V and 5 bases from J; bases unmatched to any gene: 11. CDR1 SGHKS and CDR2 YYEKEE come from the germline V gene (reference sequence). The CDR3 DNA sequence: TGTGCCAGCAGCCAAACCGGGACAGGGGTTTTGTATGGCTACACCTTC. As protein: CASSQTGTGVLYGYTF.

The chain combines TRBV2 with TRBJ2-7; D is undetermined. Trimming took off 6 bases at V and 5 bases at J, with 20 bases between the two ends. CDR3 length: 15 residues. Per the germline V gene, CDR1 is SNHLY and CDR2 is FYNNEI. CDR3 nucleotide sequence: TGTGCCAGCAGCCTCCAAGAAACATCACCCCACGAGCAGTACTTC. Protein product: CASSLQETSPHEQYF.

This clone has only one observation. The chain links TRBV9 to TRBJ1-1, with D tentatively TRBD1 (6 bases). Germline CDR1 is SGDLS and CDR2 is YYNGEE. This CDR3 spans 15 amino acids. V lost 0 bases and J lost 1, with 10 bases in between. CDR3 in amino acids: CASSVGGGWNTEAFF. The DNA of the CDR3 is TGTGCCAGCAGCGTAGGAGGGGGATGGAACACTGAAGCTTTCTTT.

The CDR3 DNA is TGTGCCAGCTCCACGAGGGATCAGCCCCAGCATTTT. It specifies CASSTRDQPQHF. The V gene is TRBV18, the J gene TRBJ1-5; D is undetermined. The germline CDR1 and CDR2 sequences are KGHSH and LQKENI. The V end was cut by 6 bases, the J end by 5 bases, with 8 bases between. The CDR3 consists of 12 residues.

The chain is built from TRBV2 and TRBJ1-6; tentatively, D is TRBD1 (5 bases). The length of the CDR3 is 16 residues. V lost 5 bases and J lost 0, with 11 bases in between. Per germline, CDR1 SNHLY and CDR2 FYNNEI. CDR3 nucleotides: TGTGCCAGCAGTTGGGACTCCCGCTCCTATAATTCACCCCTCCACTTT. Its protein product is CASSWDSRSYNSPLHF.

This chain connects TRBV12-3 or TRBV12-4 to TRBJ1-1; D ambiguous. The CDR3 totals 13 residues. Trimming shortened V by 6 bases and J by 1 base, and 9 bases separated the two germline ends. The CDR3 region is CASRAAGNTEAFF. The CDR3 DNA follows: TGTGCCAGCAGGGCTGCGGGGAACACTGAAGCTTTCTTT.